The sequence of this T cell receptor (beta chain) was determined in a study of CD8 T cells in ankylosing spondylitis. The study, taken as a whole, reports: Prior literature has documented some motif variants in synovial fluid and blood from reactive arthritis. Ankylosing spondylitis blood appeared to carry a characteristic TCR beta motif of eight or nine highly homologous variants. Clones linked with disease were CD8+ and fairly uncommon in the peripheral blood.

This clonotype was found many times. The antigen remains undetermined. This CDR3 has 16 amino acids. Germline V gene data show CDR1 as ENHRY and CDR2 as SYGVKD. V lost 4 bases to trimming and J lost 3 bases, with 19 bases between them. It was by quantitative 5'-RACE with molecular barcodes that TCR beta libraries were made. MiXCR, run by TCRdb on the 5' RACE reads, gives a single entry per CDR3 protein. This table holds some 300,000 distinct CDR3 sequences, less than 25% found once. The clonotype originates from a female donor with ankylosing spondylitis or in good health (not recorded which). The chain carries TRBV10-3 and TRBJ2-7; the D gene is possibly TRBD2 (6 bases). The sequenced sample was blood, either unsorted or a sorted T cell fraction (not recorded which). CDR3 sequence: CAISGGDLGSDYEQYF. The CDR3 DNA sequence: TGTGCCATCAGTGGGGGGGATCTTGGATCAGACTACGAGCAGTACTTC.